This T cell receptor (beta chain) was documented in a study of shared clonotypes between healthy human individuals (TCRdb year 2020). Regarding the complete study: A few men and a couple of women, aged 18 to 49 years, made up the cohort. Per donor, three plates each were used for CD4 naive and CD4 memory, two for CD8 naive, and one for CD8 memory. To increase sequencing depth and limit assay-specific biases, TCR repertoire library preparation and sequencing were carried out by different laboratories using diverse techniques. Each donor's leukapheresis produced roughly between roughly 0.9 and 9 billion PBMCs. The study deeply sequenced blood TCR repertoires of several healthy adults to estimate repertoire size and the extent of clonotype sharing between individuals. What the research found in general, with its limitations: Pairwise subsampling indicated that sequencing depth was expected to affect the degree of clonotype sharing among donors. Sampling was restricted to blood, and TCR repertoires in tissue are likely to differ from TCR repertoires in blood. Because the study included only a small number of donors, the genetic and exposure-history diversity represented was limited. Rarefaction of sorted-subset datasets indicated incomplete sequencing despite the large sequencing depth. Higher generation probabilities were observed for clonotypes shared by all four sorted-subset donors than for non-shared clonotypes. Sharing across several donors was observed for roughly 5.4% of naive CD4, less than 4% of naive CD8, about 2.3% of memory CD4, and roughly 0.4% of memory CD8 clonotypes. Naive subsets generally had larger estimated clonotype richness than memory subsets did.

TCR CDR3 regions were amplified from genomic DNA by multiplex PCR using the deep immunoSEQ assay. For each cell subset, the extracted genomic DNA was distributed evenly across all wells of several immunoSEQ 96-well plates, and each plate served as one replicate. For sorted subsets, 200 to 250 ng of genomic DNA, equivalent to 25,000 to 35,000 T cell genomes, went into each replicate PCR. Purified libraries were quantified with a Qubit 3.0 fluorometer, sized on a Bioanalyzer 2100, and re-quantified with the KAPA Library Quantification kit. Every immunoSEQ 96-well plate was sequenced on a dedicated single-read 150-cycle Illumina NextSeq 550 flow cell. The study's own analysis went as follows. Because the immunoSEQ output held only junctional sequences and lacked quality scores, the filtering could not match the filtering applied to full-length reads. Sequences were annotated with PyIR, a Python wrapper for IgBLAST v1.9, using IMGT germline references to assign V/J genes and CDR3. Reads were removed for weak V/J assignments (E-value above 1e-6), missing CDR3, stop codons, out-of-frame junctions, or ambiguous translated residues. A V3J clonotype was defined by an identical inferred V gene, J gene, and CDR3 amino acid sequence. To compute the percentage overlap between repertoires, the number of shared unique clonotypes was divided by the size of the smaller repertoire. Three approaches were used to assess repertoire richness: RTK rarefaction, the Chao1 estimator, and Recon v2.1 estimates of unobserved clonotypes. OLGA was used to compute generation probabilities for all TCRbeta clonotypes that the gDNA method yielded from a handful of donors. TCRdb retrieved this table from immuneACCESS and kept in-frame rearrangements only. Not all clones are present; in checked studies, unresolved V genes account for under half, and no reason is known for the remainder. D and trimming come from the DNA, and the V and J calls and clone size come from that table. The sample table holds under 2.5 million clones, of which 85% to 95% were seen once. The top ten hold approximately 0.41% of the sample.

On this clone: Its binding antigen is unknown. Base qualities were left out, and no much larger clone turns up one base away.

Per the germline V gene, SGHTA is the CDR1 and FQGTGA is the CDR2. V has 1 base trimmed and J has 4 bases trimmed; junction bases matching no gene number 6. The CDR3 starts with the cysteine, ends with the phenylalanine, and has 16 residues. Kept here is only the CDR3 DNA, which spans 48 bases and is read in frame from base 1. The donors were healthy, HIV-negative adults who had no recently reported acute infections or vaccinations. Every donor was a Caucasian adult residing in Nashville, Tennessee, USA. CD4+ T cells were enriched through magnetic negative selection, after which naive cells were positively selected on CD45RA and the remaining negative fraction served as the memory subset. After blood collection by leukapheresis, PBMCs were isolated using Ficoll-Histopaque density gradient centrifugation and then cryopreserved in the vapor phase of liquid nitrogen. Purity and quantity of every magnetically sorted T cell population were checked by analytical flow cytometry. Genomic DNA was isolated from every sorted fraction and measured by UV absorbance on a Nanodrop 2000c.

The TCR sequence derives from a man between 18 and 29 years old in good health. Some clones in this sample may be carry-over from other donors' samples. The sequence joins TRBV7-3 to TRBJ2-3, and 9 junction bases match TRBD2. The sequenced material came from naive CD4+ T cells from PBMCs. The meaning of the sample's cell subset or site label: CD45RA+ positively selected. The CDR3 region reads CASSLRERGAADTQYF. The nucleotide sequence is given as TGTGCCAGCAGCTTAAGAGAGCGGGGGGCCGCAGATACGCAGTATTTT.